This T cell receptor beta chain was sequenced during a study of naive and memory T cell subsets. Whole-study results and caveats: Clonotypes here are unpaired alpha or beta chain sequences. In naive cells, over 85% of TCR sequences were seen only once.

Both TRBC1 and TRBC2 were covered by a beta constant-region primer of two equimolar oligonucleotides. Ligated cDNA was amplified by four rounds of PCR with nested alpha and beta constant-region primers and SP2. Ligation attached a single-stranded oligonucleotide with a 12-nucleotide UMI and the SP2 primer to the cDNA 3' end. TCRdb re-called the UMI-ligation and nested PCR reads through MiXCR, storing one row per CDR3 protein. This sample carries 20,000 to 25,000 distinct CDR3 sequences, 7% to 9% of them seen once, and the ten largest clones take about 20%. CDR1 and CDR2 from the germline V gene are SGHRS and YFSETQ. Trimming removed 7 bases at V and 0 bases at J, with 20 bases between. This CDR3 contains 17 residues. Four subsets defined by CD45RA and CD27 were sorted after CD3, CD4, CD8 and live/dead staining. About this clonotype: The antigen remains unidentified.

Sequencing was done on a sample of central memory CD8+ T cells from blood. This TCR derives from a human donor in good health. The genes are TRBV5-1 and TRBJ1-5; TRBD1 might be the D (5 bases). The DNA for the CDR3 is TGCGCCAGCCTCTTTAAGGGGCAGCGTAATAGCAATCAGCCCCAGCATTTT. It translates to CASLFKGQRNSNQPQHF.